These 4 T cell receptor beta chains were all obtained from the same sample, sequenced in a study of vaccination effects on CD4 cells after COVID-19. Expansion with viral peptide pools was applied to antigen-specific CD4+ T cells by the ViraFEST assay prior to sequencing. Upon completion of more than 9 days in culture, CD4+ T cells were isolated. Every participant took two doses of the BNT162b2 or mRNA-1273 vaccine. Their recognized antigens are unknown. Sequencing was performed with immunoSEQ multiplex PCR; in TCRdb, only in-frame clones are kept and a portion is missing. The sample consists of roughly 70,000 clones, around 69% of them appearing once. The sequenced sample was CD4+ T cells from PBMCs cultured with HCoV-229E spike peptides, obtained after COVID-19 vaccination. All receptors derive from a human donor who received a COVID-19 vaccine.

This chain joins TRBV4-3 and TRBJ2-2; a weak D match, TRBD1 (6 bases). The V end was cut by 0 bases, the J end by 10 bases, with 12 bases between. CDR1 is LGHNA, CDR2 YSLEER, per germline. The CDR3 extends over 14 amino acids. The CDR3 bases are TGCGCCAGCAGCCAAGACCCCAACAGGGTGGAGCTGTTTTTT. It is translated as CASSQDPNRVELFF.

This chain joins TRBV29-1 and TRBJ1-4; the D is unclear. The CDR3 totals 12 residues. CDR1 and CDR2 from the germline V gene are SQVTM and ANQGSEA. The ends were cut back, 0 bases at V and 8 bases at J, with 7 bases in the middle. The DNA of the CDR3 is TGCAGCGTTGAAGACCTATGGGAAAAACTGTTTTTT. Translation: CSVEDLWEKLFF.

The DNA of the CDR3 is TGTGCCAGCAGTTTCCTAGCGGGGGGGCGTGAAGAGCAGTACGTC. Encoded protein: CASSFLAGGREEQYV. The gene calls are TRBV27 and TRBJ2-7; TRBD2 matches at 12 bases. From germline, CDR1 is MNHEY and CDR2 SMNVEV (reference sequence). The length of the CDR3 is 15 residues. Unmatched junction bases numbered 7, after V lost 3 bases and J lost 7 bases.

This clone turned up a few times. CDR3: CASSYSLTGYSNQPQHF. DNA for the CDR3: TGTGCCAGCAGTTACTCCTTGACAGGTTATAGCAATCAGCCCCAGCATTTT. The J gene is TRBJ1-5, the V gene TRBV6-2 or TRBV6-3, with D perhaps TRBD1 (6 bases). This CDR3 has 17 residues. From germline, CDR1 is MNHEY and CDR2 SVGEGT. Trimming cost V 0 bases and J 0 bases, with 12 bases left between them.